The present TCR beta chain was sequenced within a study of shared clonotypes between healthy human individuals. Positively selected for CCR7, the CD45RO-negative cells used as naive CD8 cells excluded terminally differentiated effector memory CD45RA+ cells. As regards this clone: Its specificity is not known.

Genomic DNA of every subset was divided equally among multiple immunoSEQ plates. TCRdb's table, derived via immunoSEQ multiplex PCR, lists solely in-frame clones and lacks some. The table lists about 680,000 clones, roughly nine tenths of them singletons. Trimming pared 2 bases from V and 3 bases from J, leaving 10 bases between. CDR1 is SEHNR and CDR2 is FQNEAQ in the germline V gene (reference sequence). CDR3 length: 14 residues. Broader study findings: Shared clonotypes: approximately 5.3% naive CD4, around 3.5% naive CD8, under 2.5% memory CD4, about 0.41% memory CD8.

The material sequenced was naive CD8+ T cells sorted from blood. The rearrangement links TRBV7-9 to TRBJ2-5, with D perhaps matching TRBD1 or TRBD2 (5 bases each). The clonotype comes from a young man in good health. CDR3 sequence reads: CASSLQLGEETQYF. The CDR3 nucleotides are TGTGCCAGCAGCTTACAACTGGGGGAAGAGACCCAGTACTTC.